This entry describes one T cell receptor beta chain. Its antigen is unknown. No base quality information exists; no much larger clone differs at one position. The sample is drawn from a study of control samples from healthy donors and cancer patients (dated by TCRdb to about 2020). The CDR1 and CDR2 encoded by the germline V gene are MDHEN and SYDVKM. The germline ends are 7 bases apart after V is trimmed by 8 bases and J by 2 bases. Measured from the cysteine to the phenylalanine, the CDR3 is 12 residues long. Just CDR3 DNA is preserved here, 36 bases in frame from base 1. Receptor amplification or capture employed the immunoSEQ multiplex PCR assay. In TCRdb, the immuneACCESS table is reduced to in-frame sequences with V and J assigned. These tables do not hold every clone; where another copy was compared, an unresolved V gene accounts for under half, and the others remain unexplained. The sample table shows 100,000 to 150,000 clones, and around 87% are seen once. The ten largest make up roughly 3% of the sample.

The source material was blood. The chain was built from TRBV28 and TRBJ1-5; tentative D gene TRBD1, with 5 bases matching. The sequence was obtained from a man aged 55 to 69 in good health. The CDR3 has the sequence CASGGGNQPQHF. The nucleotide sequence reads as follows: TGTGCCAGCGGGGGAGGCAATCAGCCCCAGCATTTT.